The clone carrying this TCR beta chain was picked up a small number of times. V was pared by 8 bases and J by 1 base, with 6 bases of the junction left unmatched. CDR3 length equals 14 residues. In germline, CDR1 is WSHSY, CDR2 SAAADI. Donors were ostensibly healthy at sampling, although undocumented immune exposures were probable. This specimen comes from a study of cytomegalovirus exposure and HLA in healthy donors. A multiplex PCR was run with 60 Vbeta primers and 13 Jbeta primers. The table came from immunoSEQ multiplex PCR; TCRdb's copy has only in-frame clones and leaves some out. The sample lists 200,000 to 250,000 clones, roughly 78% occurring once.

Specimen: PBMCs. This sequence was found in a boy younger than 18 in good health and CMV-seronegative. V is TRBV10-2 and J is TRBJ1-1; TRBD1 matches at 8 bases. CDR3 loop: CASRITGGNTEAFF. The CDR3 DNA is TGCGCCAGCCGTATAACAGGGGGGAACACTGAAGCTTTCTTT.